Sequencing of this TCR beta chain was carried out in a study of blood T cell repertoires in COVID-19. Study-level background: PBMCs, B-cell-depleted T cells, or T cells provided the cDNA or gDNA that made up the material.

Profiled with immunoSEQ multiplex PCR; TCRdb holds only in-frame clones, not every one. The sample lists about 200,000 clones, 65% to 90% occurring once. Sequenced: peripheral blood. This TCR came from a human donor in a cohort sampled during active COVID-19.

The CDR3 bases are TGTGCCAGCAGTCAGGGTGCAACTAATGAAAAACTGTTTTTT. Translated, it gives CASSQGATNEKLFF. The rearrangement uses TRBV28 and TRBJ1-4; perhaps TRBD1 as D (5 bases). Germline values: CDR1 MDHEN, CDR2 SYDVKM. Trimming removed 5 bases at V and 0 bases at J, with 7 bases between. The CDR3 is 14 residues long.